Below, 8 T cell receptor beta chains from the same sample are listed, as sequenced in a study of shared clonotypes between healthy human individuals. Assay used: immunoSEQ multiplex PCR; TCRdb lists only in-frame clones, some missing. The sample consists of roughly 650,000 clones, roughly 97% of them appearing once. Sequencing input: naive CD4+ T cells sorted from blood. Sample subset: CD45RA+ positively selected. All receptors come from a woman aged 30 to 39 in good health.

This clone appeared once. The V call is TRBV28, the J call TRBJ1-4, with D hard to call. This CDR3 spans 13 amino acids. Trimming removed 10 bases from V and 7 bases from J, with 16 bases in between. Germline CDR1 and CDR2: MDHEN and SYDVKM. CDR3 amino acids: CATLGGDGEKLFF. The CDR3, as DNA: TGTGCCACTCTGGGCGGGGATGGTGAAAAACTGTTTTTT. Complete variable domain (other parts from reference TRBV28 and TRBJ1-4): DVKVTQSSRYLVKRTGEKVFLECVQDMDHENMFWYRQDPGLGLRLIYFSYDVKMKEKGDIPEGYSVSREKKERFSLILESASTNQTSMYLCATLGGDGEKLFFGSGTQLSVL.

The genes are TRBV25-1 and TRBJ2-5; D is undetermined. The CDR3 is made up of 13 amino acids. V lost 4 bases, J lost 10 bases, and 16 bases lay in between. The germline gives CDR1 MGHDK, CDR2 SYGVNS. CDR3 region: CASSGPLVTSQYF. The CDR3 DNA reads TGTGCCAGCAGTGGACCCTTAGTTACCAGCCAGTACTTC.

Details on this clone: Relative to the germline gene, one junction end is altered; a read error may explain this. J is TRBJ2-5 and V is TRBV7-7; 10 bases are shared with TRBD2. This CDR3 has 14 residues. Looked up from germline, CDR1 is SSHAT and CDR2 is FNYEAQ (reference sequence). In nucleotides, the CDR3 is TGTGCCAGCAGCCTAGCGGGAGAAGGAGAGACCCAGTACTTC. Amino acid sequence: CASSLAGEGETQYF.

On this clone itself: Other DNA sequences in the sample encode the same CDR3. The rearrangement links TRBV4-1 to TRBJ2-5; no definite D call. The CDR3 is made up of 13 amino acids. The germline V gene has CDR1 MGHRA and CDR2 YSYEKL. V was pared by 1 base and J by 5 bases, with 8 bases between. CDR3 nucleotides: TGCGCCAGCAGCCAAGTTCTGGCCGAGACCCAGTACTTC. Protein sequence: CASSQVLAETQYF.

V is TRBV10-3 and J is TRBJ2-5, with D unclear. CDR1 is ENHRY and CDR2 is SYGVKD in the germline V gene. This CDR3 spans 13 amino acids. The V end was cut by 3 bases, the J end by 4 bases, with 9 bases between. The CDR3 loop is CAISEIDRETQYF. The DNA for the CDR3 is TGTGCCATCAGTGAAATCGACCGAGAGACCCAGTACTTC.

V and J are TRBV10-3 and TRBJ2-6; either TRBD1 or TRBD2 may fit D (5 bases each). CDR3 length: 15 amino acids. CDR1 is ENHRY, CDR2 SYGVKD, per germline. V gave up 11 bases and J gave up 0 bases, with 14 bases separating them. Written as DNA, the CDR3 is TGTGCCTACTCGGGGCAACTCTCTGGGGCCAACGTCCTGACTTTC. This sequence encodes CAYSGQLSGANVLTF.

The rearrangement links TRBV7-9 to TRBJ2-5, with no clear D. The germline CDR1 and CDR2 sequences are SEHNR and FQNEAQ (reference sequence). This CDR3 spans 12 amino acids. Between the trimmed V and J ends, which lost 5 bases and 4 bases, there was a span of 8 bases. The CDR3 loop reads CASSKFLETQYF. CDR3 bases: TGTGCCAGCAGCAAATTCTTAGAGACCCAGTACTTC.

The chain links TRBV27 to TRBJ1-2; TRBD1 is a possible D gene (5 bases). The V gene's germline CDR1 is MNHEY and CDR2 SMNVEV (reference sequence). The CDR3 has 12 amino acids. Trimming left V 6 bases short and J 7 bases short, with 12 bases between. CDR3 loop: CASRDLGGGYTF. Here the CDR3 DNA reads TGTGCCAGCAGGGACCTTGGGGGTGGCTACACCTTC.